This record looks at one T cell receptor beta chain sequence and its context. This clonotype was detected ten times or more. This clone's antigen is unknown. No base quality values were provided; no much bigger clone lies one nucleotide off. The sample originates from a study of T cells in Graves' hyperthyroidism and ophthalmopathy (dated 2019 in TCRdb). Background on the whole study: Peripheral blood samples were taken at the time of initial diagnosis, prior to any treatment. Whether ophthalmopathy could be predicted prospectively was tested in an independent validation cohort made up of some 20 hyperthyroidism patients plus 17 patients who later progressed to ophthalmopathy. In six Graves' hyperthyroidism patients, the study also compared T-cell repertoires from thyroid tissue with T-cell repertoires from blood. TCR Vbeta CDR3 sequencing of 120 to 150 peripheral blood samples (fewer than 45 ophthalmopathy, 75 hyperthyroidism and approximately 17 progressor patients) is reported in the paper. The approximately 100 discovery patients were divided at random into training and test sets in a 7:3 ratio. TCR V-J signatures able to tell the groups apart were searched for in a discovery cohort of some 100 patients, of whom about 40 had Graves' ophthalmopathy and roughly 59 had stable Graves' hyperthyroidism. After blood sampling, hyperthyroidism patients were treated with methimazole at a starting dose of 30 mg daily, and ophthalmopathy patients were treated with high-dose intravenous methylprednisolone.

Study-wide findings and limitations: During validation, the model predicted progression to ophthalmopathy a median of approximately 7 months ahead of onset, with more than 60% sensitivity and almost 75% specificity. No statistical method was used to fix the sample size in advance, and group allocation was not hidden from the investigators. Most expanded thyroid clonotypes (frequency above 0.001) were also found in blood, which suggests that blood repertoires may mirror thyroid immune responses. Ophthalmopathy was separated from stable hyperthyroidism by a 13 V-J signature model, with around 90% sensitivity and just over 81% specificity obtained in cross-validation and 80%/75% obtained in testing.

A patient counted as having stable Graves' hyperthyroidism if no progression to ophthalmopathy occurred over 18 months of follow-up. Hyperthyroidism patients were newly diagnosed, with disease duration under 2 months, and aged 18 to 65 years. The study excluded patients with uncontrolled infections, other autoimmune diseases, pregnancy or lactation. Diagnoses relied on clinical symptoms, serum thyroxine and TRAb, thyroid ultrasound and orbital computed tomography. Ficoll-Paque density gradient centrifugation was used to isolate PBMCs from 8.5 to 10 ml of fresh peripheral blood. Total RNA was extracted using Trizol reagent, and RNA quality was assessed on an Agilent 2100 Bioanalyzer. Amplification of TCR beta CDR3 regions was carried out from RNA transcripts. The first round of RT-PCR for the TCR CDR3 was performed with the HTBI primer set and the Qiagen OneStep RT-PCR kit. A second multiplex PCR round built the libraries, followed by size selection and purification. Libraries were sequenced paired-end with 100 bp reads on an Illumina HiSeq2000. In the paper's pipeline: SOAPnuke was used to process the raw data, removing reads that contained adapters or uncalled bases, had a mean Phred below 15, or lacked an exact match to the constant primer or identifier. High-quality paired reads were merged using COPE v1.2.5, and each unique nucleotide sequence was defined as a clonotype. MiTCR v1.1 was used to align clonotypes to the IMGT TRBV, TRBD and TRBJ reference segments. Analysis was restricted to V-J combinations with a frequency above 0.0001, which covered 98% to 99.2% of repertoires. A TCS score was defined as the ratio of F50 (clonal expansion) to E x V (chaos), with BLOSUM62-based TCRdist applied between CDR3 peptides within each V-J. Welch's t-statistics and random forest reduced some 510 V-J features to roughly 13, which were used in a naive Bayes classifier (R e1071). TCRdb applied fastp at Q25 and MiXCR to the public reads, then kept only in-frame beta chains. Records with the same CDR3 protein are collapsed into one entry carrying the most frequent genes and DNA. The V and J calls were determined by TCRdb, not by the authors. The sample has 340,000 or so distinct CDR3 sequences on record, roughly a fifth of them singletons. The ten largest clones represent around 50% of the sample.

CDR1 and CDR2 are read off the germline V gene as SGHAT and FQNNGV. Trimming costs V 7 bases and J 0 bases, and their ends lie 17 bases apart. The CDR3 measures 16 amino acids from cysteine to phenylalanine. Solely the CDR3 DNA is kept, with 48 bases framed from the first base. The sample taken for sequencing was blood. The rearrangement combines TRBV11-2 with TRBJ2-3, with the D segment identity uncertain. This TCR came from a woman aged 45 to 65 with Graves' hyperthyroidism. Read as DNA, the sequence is TGTGCCAGCAAGAGTAGGTGGCGAAGTAGCACAGATACGCAGTATTTT. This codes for CASKSRWRSSTDTQYF.